This T cell receptor beta chain was identified in a study of cytomegalovirus exposure and HLA in healthy donors. 60 Vbeta and 13 Jbeta primers were used in PCR. This table comes from immunoSEQ multiplex PCR, and its TCRdb copy is limited to in-frame clones, with some not included. The sample has over 100,000 clones, approximately 82% seen once. The sequenced sample was PBMCs. The receptor was isolated from a man younger than 45 in good health and CMV-seropositive.

DNA for the CDR3: TGTGCCAGCAGCTCCACCGGGGGGGCGAGTACTGAAGCTTTCTTT. Amino acid sequence: CASSSTGGASTEAFF. The chain employs TRBV9 and TRBJ1-1, with a weak D call TRBD1 (6 bases). This CDR3 has 15 residues. The germline V gene encodes CDR1 SGDLS and CDR2 YYNGEE. With 4 bases removed from V and 5 bases from J, the gap between germline ends came to 18 bases.